Listed below are T cell receptor beta chains from one sample, sequenced in a study of blood T cells in healthy people across ages. TCRdb analysed the 5' RACE reads with MiXCR anew, one entry per CDR3 protein. In the table there are some 640,000 distinct CDR3 sequences, around 31% of which are singletons. Sequenced material: blood. The origin of the receptors is a woman older than 75 in good health. Each CDR3 is given with its conserved first and last residue. The D gene is left open where the match is weak. Expanded clones are given a class, and other clones once, few, many or no size at all.

J | D | size | V | CDR3 | DNA
TRBJ2-7 | TRBD2 | once | TRBV20-1 | CSASRSGGGNERYF | TGCAGTGCTAGTCGTAGCGGGGGGGGCAATGAGCGGTACTTC
TRBJ2-7 | . | . | TRBV5-1 | CASSSSGESYEQYF | TGCGCCAGCAGCTCTTCAGGGGAAAGCTACGAGCAGTACTTC
TRBJ1-1 | . | few | TRBV20-1 | CSARDVQGVTEAFF | TGCAGTGCTAGAGACGTGCAGGGTGTCACTGAAGCTTTCTTT
TRBJ2-1 | TRBD2 | . | TRBV2 | CASSGLAGEYNEQFF | TGTGCCAGCAGTGGGCTAGCGGGGGAATACAATGAGCAGTTCTTC
TRBJ1-1 | TRBD1 | once | TRBV5-4 | CASSGDRKETEAFF | TGTGCCAGCAGCGGGGACAGGAAGGAAACTGAAGCTTTCTTT
TRBJ2-1 | . | once | TRBV4-1 | CASSPNLNEQFF | TGCGCCAGCAGCCCTAATCTGAATGAGCAGTTCTTC
TRBJ2-1 | . | many | TRBV27 | CASRRSGGDEQFF | TGTGCCAGCAGACGATCAGGGGGGGATGAGCAGTTCTTC
TRBJ1-1 | TRBD1 | once | TRBV12-3/TRBV12-4 | CASSFGRGRMGTEAFF | TGTGCCAGCAGTTTTGGCAGGGGGCGTATGGGCACTGAAGCTTTCTTT
TRBJ2-1 | . | many | TRBV20-1 | CSASRTGGLYNEQFF | TGCAGTGCTAGCCGGACGGGGGGCCTTTACAATGAGCAGTTCTTC
TRBJ2-6 | . | many | TRBV28 | CASSAIAPGANVLTF | TGTGCCAGCAGTGCAATTGCCCCTGGGGCCAACGTCCTGACTTTC
TRBJ2-1 | TRBD1 | many | TRBV7-9 | CASSLGGTGGNEQFF | TGTGCCAGCAGCTTAGGGGGGACAGGGGGCAATGAGCAGTTCTTC
TRBJ2-4 | . | . | TRBV28 | CASRAAGAKNIQYF | TGTGCCAGCAGGGCGGCCGGAGCCAAAAACATTCAGTACTTC
TRBJ2-3 | TRBD2 | few | TRBV7-3 | CASSASGGDTDTQYF | TGTGCCAGCAGCGCGAGCGGGGGGGACACAGATACGCAGTATTTT
TRBJ2-5 | TRBD2 | many | TRBV20-1 | CSASPLGLAGGRQETQYF | TGCAGTGCTAGTCCTCTCGGTCTAGCGGGGGGCCGACAAGAGACCCAGTACTTC
TRBJ2-7 | . | few | TRBV20-1 | CSARDQGLKNYEQYF | TGCAGTGCTAGAGATCAGGGACTTAAGAACTACGAGCAGTACTTC
TRBJ2-5 | . | many | TRBV27 | CASSLSRGGETQYF | TGTGCCAGCAGTTTATCCCGGGGAGGAGAGACCCAGTACTTC
TRBJ2-7 | . | . | TRBV7-2 | CASRGFQDYEQYF | TGTGCCAGCAGAGGTTTTCAGGACTACGAGCAGTACTTC
TRBJ2-5 | . | many | TRBV20-1 | CSANGGSQETQYF | TGCAGTGCCAACGGTGGTAGCCAAGAGACCCAGTACTTC
TRBJ2-1 | TRBD1 | many | TRBV6-5 | CASSYDGTGTNEQFF | TGTGCCAGCAGTTACGACGGGACAGGGACCAATGAGCAGTTCTTC
TRBJ2-2 | . | . | TRBV27 | CASSPDRWGNTGELFF | TGTGCCAGCAGTCCAGACCGATGGGGGAACACCGGGGAGCTGTTTTTT
TRBJ2-7 | TRBD2 | . | TRBV27 | CASSPWRLAGRNEQYF | TGTGCCAGCAGTCCGTGGAGGCTAGCGGGGCGCAATGAGCAGTACTTC
TRBJ2-2 | . | . | TRBV2 | CASSEVRLGGGGELFF | TGTGCCAGCAGTGAAGTCAGACTAGGAGGGGGCGGGGAGCTGTTTTTT
TRBJ1-2 | . | many | TRBV5-1 | CASTSGGSLNYGYTF | TGCGCCAGCACCTCCGGCGGCAGCCTAAACTATGGCTACACCTTC
TRBJ1-1 | TRBD1 | . | TRBV7-2 | CASSLYQGGNTEAFF | TGTGCCAGCAGCTTATATCAGGGGGGGAACACTGAAGCTTTCTTT
TRBJ1-5 | TRBD1 | . | TRBV6-5 | CASSSDRGTQPQHF | TGTGCCAGCAGTTCCGACAGGGGCACTCAGCCCCAGCATTTT
TRBJ2-2 | . | many | TRBV4-3 | CASSQELALPGELFF | TGCGCCAGCAGCCAAGAACTAGCCCTTCCCGGGGAGCTGTTTTTT
TRBJ1-2 | . | many | TRBV5-1 | CASSSGGWLLPLSGGYGYTF | TGCGCCAGCAGCTCGGGAGGGTGGTTACTCCCTCTCTCTGGTGGCTATGGCTACACCTTC
TRBJ2-1 | . | . | TRBV27 | CASSHSGRAGLDEQVF | TGTGCCAGCAGTCATTCGGGACGAGCGGGTTTGGATGAGCAGGTCTTC
TRBJ1-1 | TRBD1 | few | TRBV20-1 | CSARDAGTARIMNTEAFF | TGCAGTGCTAGAGACGCCGGGACAGCCCGCATTATGAACACTGAAGCTTTCTTT
TRBJ2-2 | . | few | TRBV20-1 | CSASRGLNTGELFF | TGCAGTGCTAGCCGGGGGCTGAACACCGGGGAGCTGTTTTTT
TRBJ1-1 | . | . | TRBV20-1 | CSAPPRGTEAFF | TGCAGTGCTCCCCCAAGAGGCACTGAAGCTTTCTTT
TRBJ1-2 | . | many | TRBV7-2 | CASSLAQGSAYGYTF | TGTGCCAGCAGCTTAGCCCAGGGATCCGCCTATGGCTACACCTTC
TRBJ2-2 | . | . | TRBV2 | CASRDRDGLYSTGELFF | TGTGCCAGCAGGGACCGGGACGGATTATATTCCACCGGGGAGCTGTTTTTT
TRBJ2-7 | . | . | TRBV6-5 | CASSYSSGNSYNEQYF | TGTGCCAGCAGTTACTCGTCAGGAAACTCCTACAATGAGCAGTACTTC
TRBJ2-7 | . | . | TRBV7-9 | CASSLGAEREQYF | TGTGCCAGCAGCTTAGGTGCAGAGCGCGAGCAGTACTTC
TRBJ1-2 | . | . | TRBV20-1 | CSAHISGGSGYTF | TGCAGTGCTCACATCTCGGGGGGCAGTGGCTACACCTTC
TRBJ1-2 | . | . | TRBV14 | CASSQDCYGYTF | TGTGCCAGCAGCCAAGATTGCTATGGCTACACCTTC
TRBJ1-1 | . | . | TRBV20-1 | CSAPRQATEAFF | TGCAGTGCCCCCCGACAGGCTACTGAAGCTTTCTTT
TRBJ2-7 | TRBD1 | many | TRBV27 | CASSFGTGDEQYF | TGTGCCAGCAGTTTCGGGACAGGGGACGAGCAGTACTTC
TRBJ1-1 | TRBD1 | . | TRBV9 | CASGGRGQGNTEAFF | TGTGCCAGCGGCGGCCGGGGACAGGGGAACACTGAAGCTTTCTTT
TRBJ2-1 | TRBD1 | many | TRBV7-3 | CASRMTGTGNEQFF | TGTGCCAGCAGGATGACCGGGACAGGGAATGAGCAGTTCTTC
TRBJ1-5 | TRBD1 | many | TRBV6-1 | CASTRGTGTDLSNQPQHF | TGTGCCAGCACTCGCGGTACCGGGACAGATCTTAGCAATCAGCCCCAGCATTTT
TRBJ2-6 | TRBD1 | . | TRBV20-1 | CSATLTGGRTGANVLTF | TGCAGTGCTACCCTGACAGGGGGGAGGACTGGGGCCAACGTCCTGACTTTC
TRBJ1-2 | . | many | TRBV6-5 | CASSYSGRYFHGYTF | TGTGCCAGCAGTTACTCGGGCCGATACTTTCATGGCTACACCTTC
TRBJ2-3 | . | many | TRBV11-1 | CASSPGVGPVRYF | TGTGCCAGCAGCCCGGGGGTAGGCCCGGTGCGGTATTTT
TRBJ2-5 | . | few | TRBV30 | CAWSVQASRETQYF | TGTGCCTGGAGTGTACAAGCTAGCCGCGAGACCCAGTACTTC
TRBJ1-2 | . | many | TRBV20-1 | CSAKPQDNYGYTF | TGCAGTGCCAAACCCCAGGACAACTATGGCTACACCTTC
TRBJ1-4 | . | few | TRBV5-4 | CASSSRGGVTNEKLFF | TGTGCCAGCAGCTCGCGAGGGGGGGTGACTAATGAAAAACTGTTTTTT